The 26 T cell receptor beta chains presented below share a single source sample, sequenced in a study of blood T cell repertoires in COVID-19. The table came from immunoSEQ multiplex PCR; TCRdb's copy has only in-frame clones and leaves some out. The data hold about 100,000 clones, with around 88% observed a single time. The sample consisted of peripheral blood. These receptors were collected from a human donor in a cohort sampled during active COVID-19.

The chain joins TRBV19 to TRBJ1-1; TRBD1 matches at 7 bases. Per germline, CDR1 LNHDA and CDR2 SQIVND (reference sequence). V shed 9 bases, J shed 2 bases, and the junction held 15 bases outside the gene matches. The CDR3 sequence is 16 residues long. The DNA of the CDR3 is TGTGCCAGCCGGACAGGATTCTTGAGGGGTAACACTGAAGCTTTCTTT. Encoded protein: CASRTGFLRGNTEAFF.

The rearrangement links TRBV30 to TRBJ2-2, with D maybe TRBD1 (6 bases). V lost 3 bases and J lost 6, with 11 bases in between. CDR3 length: 13 amino acids. The germline V gene encodes CDR1 GTSNPN and CDR2 SVGIG (reference sequence). The CDR3 loop is CAWRGQMAGELFF. The CDR3 DNA follows: TGTGCCTGGAGGGGACAAATGGCCGGGGAGCTGTTTTTT.

The chain employs TRBV6-4 and TRBJ2-7, with 9 bases identical to TRBD2. CDR3 length: 18 residues. CDR1 is MRHNA, CDR2 SNTAGT, per germline. The trim removed 5 bases at V and 2 bases at J, leaving 16 bases unmatched. The CDR3 here is CASSSWREGTSSPYEQYF. CDR3 nucleotides: TGTGCCAGCAGTTCCTGGCGGGAGGGAACCTCTAGTCCCTACGAGCAGTACTTC.

In its sample, this clone was seen once. J is TRBJ2-7 and V is TRBV11-1; maybe TRBD1 (6 bases). The length of the CDR3 is 15 residues. Germline CDR1 reads SGHAT; CDR2 reads FQDESV (reference sequence). V lost 3 bases and J lost 0, with 12 bases in between. The DNA for the CDR3 is TGTGCCAGCAGCTTGAGCACAGGGCCCTCCTACGAGCAGTACTTC. It translates to CASSLSTGPSYEQYF. The full variable domain, in which reference TRBV11-1 and TRBJ2-7 provide the parts outside the CDR3, is EAEVAQSPRYKITEKSQAVAFWCDPISGHATLYWYRQILGQGPELLVQFQDESVVDDSQLPKDRFSAERLKGVDSTLKIQPAELGDSAMYLCASSLSTGPSYEQYFGPGTRLTVT.

The gene calls are TRBV6-5 and TRBJ1-2; D is possibly TRBD1 (5 bases). The CDR3 has 12 residues. Germline CDR1 MNHEY, CDR2 SVGAGI. Trimming took off 6 bases at V and 4 bases at J, with 9 bases between the two ends. DNA for the CDR3: TGTGCCAGCAGCCTGGGGGGCTATGGCTACACCTTC. This codes for CASSLGGYGYTF.

The chain combines TRBV27 with TRBJ2-1, with D possibly TRBD2 on 6 matching bases. The CDR3 consists of 13 residues. Per the germline V gene, CDR1 is MNHEY and CDR2 is SMNVEV (reference sequence). Deletions cut 5 bases from V and 4 bases from J, with 9 bases between. CDR3 DNA: TGTGCCAGCAGTACGGGACTTTACAATGAGCAGTTCTTC. Its translation is CASSTGLYNEQFF.

The V and J genes are TRBV4-2 and TRBJ1-4; D perhaps matches TRBD1 (5 bases). Deletions cut 4 bases from V and 2 bases from J, with 17 bases between. The CDR3 totals 17 residues. Per the germline V gene, CDR1 is LGHNA and CDR2 is YNFKEQ. The CDR3 loop is CASSPAGLGGTNEKLFF. Written as DNA, the CDR3 is TGTGCCAGCAGCCCAGCGGGGCTGGGCGGGACTAATGAAAAACTGTTTTTT.

This chain joins TRBV28 and TRBJ1-2; possibly TRBD1 for D (6 bases). The CDR3 is 11 residues long. CDR1 MDHEN and CDR2 SYDVKM come from the germline V gene. The V gene lost 5 bases and the J gene lost 10 bases, with 11 bases spanning the gap. The CDR3 coding sequence is TGTGCCAGCAGTCCCCGACAGGACTACACCTTC. Translation: CASSPRQDYTF.

V gene TRBV11-2 combines with J gene TRBJ1-3; D is undetermined. Deletions cut 7 bases from V and 0 bases from J, with 19 bases between. CDR3 length: 17 residues. Germline CDR1 is SGHAT and CDR2 is FQNNGV. As DNA, the CDR3 is TGTGCCAGCACCAAAAGCCCCCAGGCGCGCTCTGGAAACACCATATATTTT. Protein: CASTKSPQARSGNTIYF.

The chain links TRBV11-2 to TRBJ1-1; TRBD1 agrees at 7 bases. Germline loops: CDR1 SGHAT, CDR2 FQNNGV. Trimming at V came to 4 bases and at J to 4 bases, leaving 6 bases not matched to a gene. The CDR3 consists of 14 residues. CDR3 in DNA: TGTGCCAGCAGCTGGGGACAGCGAGCCACTGAAGCTTTCTTT. Translated, it gives CASSWGQRATEAFF.

V is TRBV5-5 and J is TRBJ2-7; 9 nucleotides match TRBD2. The length of the CDR3 is 15 residues. Germline V gene data show CDR1 as SGHKS and CDR2 as YYEKEE (reference sequence). V lost 0 bases, J lost 4 bases, and 5 bases stayed unmatched. CDR3: CASSLGVAGVYEQYF. The CDR3 DNA follows: TGTGCCAGCAGCTTGGGAGTAGCGGGAGTGTACGAGCAGTACTTC.

The rearrangement joins TRBV5-1 to TRBJ2-1, with 9 positions matching TRBD2. The CDR3 is 16 residues long. V trimming: 4 bases; J trimming: 6 bases; junction bases outside the gene matches: 11. Germline V gene data show CDR1 as SGHRS and CDR2 as YFSETQ. CDR3 loop: CASSPTGREGLNEQFF. CDR3 nucleotides: TGCGCCAGCAGCCCGACGGGGCGGGAGGGCCTCAATGAGCAGTTCTTC.

The genes are TRBV2 and TRBJ2-7, with 7 bases lining up with TRBD2. With 0 bases clipped from V and 7 bases from J, the junction kept 6 bases outside the gene matches. This CDR3 has 14 amino acids. Germline CDR1 is SNHLY and CDR2 is FYNNEI. CDR3: CASSEAAGVREQYF. CDR3 sequence (DNA): TGTGCCAGCAGTGAAGCGGCGGGAGTGCGGGAGCAGTACTTC.

The genes are TRBV28 and TRBJ2-1; 7 bases map to TRBD2. The V and J ends lost 3 bases and 0 bases, in that order; junction bases with no gene match: 2. Germline CDR1 MDHEN, CDR2 SYDVKM. CDR3 length equals 15 residues. CDR3 region: CASSFLAASYNEQFF. DNA for the CDR3: TGTGCCAGCAGTTTCCTAGCGGCCTCCTACAATGAGCAGTTCTTC.

This sequence joins TRBV5-6 and TRBJ1-5; D not resolved. This CDR3 contains 14 residues. Trimming took off 2 bases at V and 1 base at J, with 7 bases between the two ends. Germline assignment: CDR1 SGHDT and CDR2 YYEEEE. Written as DNA, the CDR3 is TGTGCCAGCAGCTTCGGGTACAGCAATCAGCCCCAGCATTTT. Amino acid sequence: CASSFGYSNQPQHF.

This sequence joins TRBV24-1 and TRBJ2-1, with TRBD2 identical over 13 bases. Trimming removed 3 bases from V and 3 bases from J; junction bases left unmatched: 7. This CDR3 is 18 amino acids long. CDR1 is KGHDR and CDR2 is SFDVKD in the germline V gene. The CDR3 sequence is CATSDAAGLAGVYNEQFF. The CDR3, as DNA: TGTGCCACCAGTGATGCTGCAGGACTAGCGGGAGTCTACAATGAGCAGTTCTTC.

V and J are TRBV20-1 and TRBJ1-4, with 7 nucleotides matching TRBD1. CDR1 is DFQATT and CDR2 is SNEGSKA in the germline V gene (reference sequence). Trimming cost V 3 bases and J 2 bases; bases outside gene matches: 15. The CDR3 spans 18 residues. CDR3 DNA: TGCAGTGCTAGTCCACCCCTGGGGACAGCCATCACTAATGAAAAACTGTTTTTT. It yields the protein CSASPPLGTAITNEKLFF.

This rearrangement joins TRBV11-3 to TRBJ2-2; no firm D call. Germline CDR1 and CDR2: SGHNT and YENEEA. Trimming left V 6 bases short and J 5 bases short, with 10 bases between. CDR3 length equals 13 residues. The CDR3 here is CASSRRRTGELFF. The DNA for the CDR3 is TGTGCCAGCAGTAGACGGAGAACCGGGGAGCTGTTTTTT.

As DNA, the CDR3 is TGTGCCAGCGCCCTAGCGGGGGGCTACAATGAGCAGTTCTTC. It is translated as CASALAGGYNEQFF. V is TRBV10-3 and J is TRBJ2-1; 11 nucleotides match TRBD2. Germline lookup yields CDR1 ENHRY and CDR2 SYGVKD. J gave up 3 bases and V 10 bases, and 5 bases lay outside the gene matches. The CDR3 consists of 14 residues.

The rearrangement uses TRBV7-9 and TRBJ2-3; D call uncertain. V was shortened by 1 base and J by 3 bases, with 8 bases between the two germline ends. CDR1 is SEHNR and CDR2 is FQNEAQ in the germline V gene (reference sequence). The CDR3 runs to 14 residues. The CDR3 region has the DNA TGTGCCAGCAGCTTAGTCTCCGGGACAGATACGCAGTATTTT. Its protein product is CASSLVSGTDTQYF.

The chain is built from TRBV5-1 and TRBJ1-3; D ambiguous. The V end lost 5 bases, the J end lost 0 bases, and 9 bases lay between the germline ends. CDR3 length: 14 residues. Looked up from germline, CDR1 is SGHRS and CDR2 is YFSETQ. The CDR3 loop is CASRSGASGNTIYF. CDR3 bases: TGCGCCAGCAGATCCGGAGCCTCTGGAAACACCATATATTTT.

V is TRBV28 and J is TRBJ1-1; no clear D gene. This CDR3 has 13 amino acids. CDR1 MDHEN and CDR2 SYDVKM come from the germline V gene. V was clipped by 2 bases and J by 1 base, with 5 bases between them. The CDR3 DNA reads TGTGCCAGCAGTTTAAGGAGGAACACTGAAGCTTTCTTT. Amino acid sequence: CASSLRRNTEAFF.

In DNA form, the CDR3 reads TGTGCCAGCAGCTTAGCGAGGGATAATTCACCCCTCCACTTT. Translation gives CASSLARDNSPLHF. The rearrangement joins TRBV7-2 to TRBJ1-6, with no clear D. The CDR3 has 14 amino acids. CDR1 is SGHTA and CDR2 is FQGNSA in the germline V gene. Trimming took 0 bases from V and 5 from J, leaving 5 bases between them.

The chain carries TRBV5-1 and TRBJ1-1; no reliable D call. The germline CDR1 and CDR2 sequences are SGHRS and YFSETQ. This CDR3 spans 13 amino acids. The ends were cut back, 5 bases at V and 1 base at J, with 9 bases in the middle. In nucleotides, the CDR3 is TGCGCCAGCAGGACGGAGTCGAACACTGAAGCTTTCTTT. Translation gives CASRTESNTEAFF.

This chain joins TRBV6-5 and TRBJ1-1; 8 bases match TRBD1. Germline CDR1 MNHEY, CDR2 SVGAGI. After removal of 8 bases from V and 1 base from J, the junction contained 6 bases not matched to a gene. This CDR3 region has 14 residues. The CDR3 nucleotides are TGTGCCAGCGCACGTGGACAGGGGAACACTGAAGCTTTCTTT. Amino acids: CASARGQGNTEAFF.

The chain uses TRBV30 and TRBJ2-7; 10 positions match TRBD1. Germline V gene sequence: CDR1 GTSNPN, CDR2 SVGIG (reference sequence). The CDR3 is 14 residues long. With 3 bases clipped from V and 2 bases from J, the junction kept 4 bases outside the gene matches. The CDR3, as DNA: TGTGCCTGGAGACCCGGGACAGGGGCCTACGAGCAGTACTTC. This codes for CAWRPGTGAYEQYF.